This T cell receptor (beta chain) was sequenced during a study of CD8 T cells in ankylosing spondylitis. This clonotype occurred a few times. Its specificity is not known. Researchers built TCR beta libraries using quantitative 5'-RACE with molecular barcodes. TCRdb recomputed calls from the 5' RACE reads with MiXCR, one row per CDR3 protein. This repertoire shows just over 150,000 distinct CDR3 sequences, approximately 20% found once; its top ten account for over 7.5%. Points from the study as a whole: Peripheral blood samples showed relatively rare disease-linked clones, and these clones were CD8+. Reactive arthritis synovial fluid and blood were previously reported to contain some motif variants.

The germline gives CDR1 SGHDT, CDR2 YYEEEE. There are 14 residues in the CDR3. V gave up 0 bases and J gave up 4 bases, with 10 bases separating them. The rearrangement uses TRBV5-6 and TRBJ1-2; TRBD1 might be the D (5 bases). Sequences were obtained from blood, either unsorted or a sorted T cell fraction (not recorded which). The sequence derives from a male donor with ankylosing spondylitis or in good health (not recorded which). The CDR3 sequence: CASSLGGQGYGYTF. The CDR3 DNA reads TGTGCCAGCAGCTTGGGAGGTCAGGGCTATGGCTACACCTTC.